This T cell receptor beta chain was captured by sequencing in a study of response to subunit inactivated influenza vaccine. Study results and caveats: It was suggested by the authors that few new T cells are recruited by each seasonal influenza vaccination.

Trimming removed 0 bases from V and 3 bases from J, with 15 bases in between. CDR3 size: 16 residues. Germline-derived CDR1 and CDR2 are SEHNR and FQNEAQ (reference sequence). TCRdb reprocessed the RT-PCR reads with MiXCR, giving one entry per CDR3 protein. Found here are 500,000 to 750,000 distinct CDR3 sequences, around 15% of them singletons; the top ten hold around 10%. In the case of this clonotype: The antigen remains undetermined.

This sequence joins TRBV7-9 and TRBJ2-7, with D perhaps TRBD2 (7 bases). The receptor comes from a man aged 50-59 years who received an inactivated influenza vaccine. The specimen comprised PBMCs from blood, sampled about 13 days after vaccination. DNA for the CDR3: TGTGCCAGCAGCTTAGCGGGGGGGCTCCTGAGCTACGAGCAGTACTTC. It is translated as CASSLAGGLLSYEQYF.